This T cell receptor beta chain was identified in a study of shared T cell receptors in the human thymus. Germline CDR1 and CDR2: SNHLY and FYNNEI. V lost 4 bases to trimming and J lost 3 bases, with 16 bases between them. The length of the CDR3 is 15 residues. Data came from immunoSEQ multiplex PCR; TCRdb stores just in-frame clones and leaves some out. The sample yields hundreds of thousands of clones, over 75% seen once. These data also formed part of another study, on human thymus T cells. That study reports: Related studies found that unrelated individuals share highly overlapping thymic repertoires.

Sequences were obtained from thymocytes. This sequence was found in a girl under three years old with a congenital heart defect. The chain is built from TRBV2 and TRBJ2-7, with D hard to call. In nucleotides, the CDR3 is TGTGCCAGCAGTGCTAGACCGGGTTATATCTACGAGCAGTACTTC. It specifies CASSARPGYIYEQYF. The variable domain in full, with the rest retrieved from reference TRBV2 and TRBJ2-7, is EPEVTQTPSHQVTQMGQEVILRCVPISNHLYFYWYRQILGQKVEFLVSFYNNEISEKSEIFDDQFSVERPDGSNFTLKIRSTKLEDSAMYFCASSARPGYIYEQYFGPGTRLTVT.